This record looks at one TCR beta chain sequence and its context. Its specificity is unknown. This entry is derived from a study of T-cell memory formation after mild COVID-19. Study-wide results and limits: Among clones peaking at day 37 in the second wave, SARS-CoV-2 specificity remained unconfirmed. Later expanders leaned CD4+, whereas day 15 to 85 contracting clones were balanced CD4/CD8.

TCRdb passed the 5' RACE reads through MiXCR, listing each CDR3 protein once. This table has over 250,000 distinct CDR3 sequences, about 16% appearing once. The CDR3 spans 16 residues. V lost 3 bases, J lost 1 base, and 15 bases lay in between. Per germline, CDR1 PRHDT and CDR2 FYEKMQ (reference sequence). This clonotype was sampled from a man younger than 30 who had mild COVID-19 (a few samples of this study predate the infection). Cell type and time point are not known. The sequencing sample was made of PBMCs or a T cell subset sorted from them (not recorded which). The rearrangement links TRBV13 to TRBJ2-5; perhaps TRBD1 as D (5 bases). In DNA, the CDR3 is TGTGCCAGCAGCTTCGGACATTTGGGGTCCCAAGAGACCCAGTACTTC. This translates into CASSFGHLGSQETQYF.